This entry lists 27 T cell receptor beta chains sequenced from one sample in a study of shared clonotypes between healthy human individuals. The assay was immunoSEQ multiplex PCR, and TCRdb's table has in-frame clones only and misses some. Of 2 million to 2.5 million clones listed, around 90% are singletons. The sample consisted of naive CD4+ T cells from PBMCs. The subset here: CD45RA+ positively selected. These receptors were obtained from a man aged 18 to 30 in good health. Some clones in this sample may be carry-over from other donors' samples.

The chain is built from TRBV14 and TRBJ2-3; TRBD2 might be the D (5 bases). Germline V gene sequence: CDR1 SGHDN, CDR2 FVKESK. CDR3 length: 13 residues. V lost 2 bases, J lost 8 bases, and 11 bases lay in between. DNA for the CDR3: TGTGCCAGCAGCCAAATCGTCGGAGGTACGCAGTATTTT. It specifies CASSQIVGGTQYF.

This clone was seen only once. The chain couples TRBV6-6 to TRBJ1-1; 7 positions match TRBD1. CDR1 is MNHNY, CDR2 SVGAGI, per germline (reference sequence). The CDR3 runs to 16 residues. V lost 2 bases to trimming and J lost 5 bases; unmatched junction nucleotides: 11. CDR3 amino acids: CASSYPLEGGRTEAFF. The CDR3 nucleotides are TGTGCCAGCAGTTACCCCCTGGAAGGGGGCCGGACTGAAGCTTTCTTT.

A word on this clone: The sample contains more than one DNA sequence encoding this CDR3. CDR3: CSVAGESTDTQYF. CDR3 DNA sequence: TGCAGCGTCGCAGGGGAGAGCACAGATACGCAGTATTTT. This rearrangement joins TRBV29-1 to TRBJ2-3; possible D gene TRBD1, 6 bases. The CDR3 is made up of 13 amino acids. Looked up from germline, CDR1 is SQVTM and CDR2 is ANQGSEA. The ends were cut back, 6 bases at V and 0 bases at J, with 10 bases in the middle.

This chain links TRBV28 with TRBJ2-1; TRBD2 aligns across 12 bases. Trimming took 5 bases from V and 6 from J; bases not matched to a gene: 14. Germline values: CDR1 MDHEN, CDR2 SYDVKM. CDR3 length: 18 amino acids. CDR3 amino acids: CASSRPKGLAGSSNEQFF. The CDR3 bases are TGTGCCAGCAGTCGACCCAAGGGACTAGCGGGCTCCAGCAATGAGCAGTTCTTC. Looking up the rest from reference TRBV28 and TRBJ2-1 gives the full variable domain: DVKVTQSSRYLVKRTGEKVFLECVQDMDHENMFWYRQDPGLGLRLIYFSYDVKMKEKGDIPEGYSVSREKKERFSLILESASTNQTSMYLCASSRPKGLAGSSNEQFFGPGTRLTVL.

The chain employs TRBV5-4 and TRBJ2-1, with D uncertain. Trimming removed 2 bases at V and 8 bases at J, with 14 bases between. Germline loops: CDR1 SGHNT, CDR2 YYREEE (reference sequence). The CDR3 runs 14 residues. The CDR3 is CASSLRPRMDEQFF. The CDR3 DNA reads TGTGCCAGCAGCTTACGACCTCGTATGGATGAGCAGTTCTTC.

V and J are TRBV30 and TRBJ2-7; D could derive from TRBD1 or TRBD2 (5 bases each). The CDR3 is 11 residues long. Germline assignment: CDR1 GTSNPN and CDR2 SVGIG (reference sequence). V was cut by 2 bases and J by 6 bases, with 8 bases left in between. This chain's CDR3 is CAWSKGSEQYF. CDR3 DNA: TGTGCCTGGAGTAAGGGGAGCGAGCAGTACTTC.

The CDR3 nucleotides read TGTGCCAGCATACGGGCAAACGAGTACGAGCAGTACTTC. The encoded protein is CASIRANEYEQYF. This rearrangement joins TRBV11-2 to TRBJ2-7, with D uncertain. Between the trimmed V and J ends, which lost 7 bases and 4 bases, there was a span of 14 bases. This CDR3 is built from 13 residues. The germline gives CDR1 SGHAT, CDR2 FQNNGV.

This rearrangement joins TRBV18 to TRBJ2-2; the D is unclear. Deletions cut 2 bases from V and 7 bases from J, with 8 bases between. Germline loops: CDR1 KGHSH, CDR2 LQKENI. This CDR3 comprises 13 residues. CDR3 sequence reads: CASSPVLGGELFF. CDR3 DNA sequence: TGTGCCAGCTCACCAGTCTTAGGCGGGGAGCTGTTTTTT.

The V and J genes are TRBV11-2 and TRBJ1-1; perhaps TRBD1 as D (6 bases). The ends were cut back, 5 bases at V and 12 bases at J, with 25 bases in the middle. Germline V CDR1 and CDR2: SGHAT, FQNNGV. The CDR3 is 15 residues long. CDR3 protein: CASSLTRTDVNNPFF. The CDR3, as DNA: TGTGCCAGCAGCCTCACGAGGACAGATGTCAACAATCCTTTCTTT.

In the case of this clone: Different DNA sequences within this sample yield the same CDR3. This rearrangement joins TRBV28 to TRBJ2-7; 7 bases match TRBD1. Germline V gene data show CDR1 as MDHEN and CDR2 as SYDVKM. The CDR3 is 14 residues long. V gave up 3 bases and J gave up 1 base; unmatched junction bases: 3. CDR3 DNA: TGTGCCAGCAGTTTGGAGACAGGGTCCTACGAGCAGTACTTC. Protein sequence: CASSLETGSYEQYF.

This clone has a single count. The chain recombines TRBV18 with TRBJ2-1, with D possibly being TRBD2 (5 bases). V was cut by 3 bases and J by 7 bases, with 7 bases left in between. The CDR3 has 12 amino acids. The V gene's germline CDR1 is KGHSH and CDR2 LQKENI. CDR3 sequence reads: CASSPERNEQFF. CDR3 bases: TGTGCCAGCTCACCTGAGCGGAATGAGCAGTTCTTC.

V and J are TRBV18 and TRBJ1-5; maybe TRBD1 (5 bases). The CDR3 is made up of 13 amino acids. CDR1 is KGHSH and CDR2 is LQKENI in the germline V gene. V lost 5 bases and J lost 6, with 11 bases in between. CDR3 in DNA: TGTGCCAGCTCAAGGAAAGGGGTTCAGCCCCAGCATTTT. Its translation: CASSRKGVQPQHF. Full variable domain (rest looked up from reference TRBV18 and TRBJ1-5): NAGVMQNPRHLVRRRGQEARLRCSPMKGHSHVYWYRQLPEEGLKFMVYLQKENIIDESGMPKERFSAEFPKEGPSILRIQQVVRGDSAAYFCASSRKGVQPQHFGDGTRLSIL.

The rearrangement links TRBV4-1 to TRBJ2-5; D is possibly TRBD2 (5 bases). Germline assignment: CDR1 MGHRA and CDR2 YSYEKL. This CDR3 spans 13 amino acids. Deletions cut 0 bases from V and 7 bases from J, with 9 bases between. The CDR3 sequence is CASSQDERRTQYF. In DNA form, the CDR3 reads TGCGCCAGCAGCCAAGATGAGCGGCGGACCCAGTACTTC.

The rearrangement uses TRBV29-1 and TRBJ2-3; the D is unclear. The V end was cut by 4 bases, the J end by 2 bases, with 10 bases between. The CDR3 runs 13 residues. Germline CDR1 is SQVTM and CDR2 is ANQGSEA. In DNA form, the CDR3 reads TGCAGCGTTGTACCCGGAGCCACAGATACGCAGTATTTT. Translation gives CSVVPGATDTQYF.

Remarks on this clone: Mismatch with germline at one junction end may stem from a read error. V is TRBV30 and J is TRBJ1-1; D unresolved. The CDR3 is 13 amino acids. CDR1 and CDR2 (germline): GTSNPN, SVGIG (reference sequence). The CDR3 DNA sequence: TGTGCCTGGAGTGTAAATAGGTGGACTGGAGCTTTCTTT. It is translated as CAWSVNRWTGAFF.

The chain links TRBV4-3 to TRBJ1-1, with a weak D call TRBD1 (5 bases). Germline loops: CDR1 LGHNA, CDR2 YSLEER. V was clipped by 0 bases and J by 6 bases, with 11 bases between them. CDR3 length equals 14 residues. This chain's CDR3 is CASSQERDSSEAFF. DNA of the CDR3: TGCGCCAGCAGCCAAGAAAGGGACTCTTCTGAAGCTTTCTTT.

Regarding this clone: The sample holds other DNA sequences that translate to the same CDR3. The V and J genes are TRBV15 and TRBJ2-7; D gene uncertain. CDR1 and CDR2 (germline): LNHNV, YYDKDF (reference sequence). The CDR3 consists of 14 residues. V gave up 1 base and J gave up 0 bases, with 7 bases separating them. The CDR3 DNA reads as TGTGCCACCAGCAGAGGGGGAACCTCCTACGAGCAGTACTTC. This translates into CATSRGGTSYEQYF.

Note on this clone: Relative to the germline gene, one junction end is altered; a read error may explain this. The rearrangement links TRBV7-3 to TRBJ2-6; D not resolved. This CDR3 is 13 amino acids long. CDR1 and CDR2 from the germline V gene are SGHTA and FQGTGA. The CDR3 protein is CASKMSGVNVLTF. CDR3 nucleotide sequence: TGTGCCAGCAAAATGTCTGGGGTCAACGTCCTGACTTTC.

The J gene is TRBJ1-1, the V gene TRBV9; a possible D gene is TRBD1 (5 bases). The CDR3 extends over 14 amino acids. The V end lost 5 bases, the J end lost 3 bases, and 14 bases lay between the germline ends. The germline gives CDR1 SGDLS, CDR2 YYNGEE. The CDR3 DNA is TGTGCCAGCAGGCTAGGCGCGGGACACACTGAAGCTTTCTTT. Protein sequence: CASRLGAGHTEAFF. The whole variable domain, filled in from reference TRBV9 and TRBJ1-1, reads DSGVTQTPKHLITATGQRVTLRCSPRSGDLSVYWYQQSLDQGLQFLIQYYNGEERAKGNILERFSAQQFPDLHSELNLSSLELGDSALYFCASRLGAGHTEAFFGQGTRLTVV.

This rearrangement joins TRBV5-1 to TRBJ1-1; possible D gene TRBD1, 5 bases. Germline lookup yields CDR1 SGHRS and CDR2 YFSETQ. The CDR3 extends over 15 amino acids. V was shortened by 3 bases and J by 0 bases, with 12 bases between the two germline ends. CDR3 DNA sequence: TGCGCCAGCAGCTGGGGCGGCAGAGTGAACACTGAAGCTTTCTTT. It translates to CASSWGGRVNTEAFF.

The chain uses TRBV28 and TRBJ2-7, with 10 positions matching TRBD1. With 3 bases clipped from V and 1 base from J, the junction kept 12 bases outside the gene matches. CDR1 is MDHEN and CDR2 is SYDVKM in the germline V gene. The CDR3 runs 18 residues. The CDR3 loop reads CASSFRLHPGQGSYEQYF. Here the CDR3 DNA reads TGTGCCAGCAGTTTCAGACTTCACCCGGGACAGGGGTCCTACGAGCAGTACTTC.

The genes are TRBV5-6 and TRBJ2-7; D not certain. This CDR3 has 14 amino acids. Trimming pared 4 bases from V and 2 bases from J, leaving 13 bases between. Germline V lookup: CDR1 SGHDT, CDR2 YYEEEE. CDR3 sequence (DNA): TGTGCCAGCAGCAGTTGGGTCCGAACCTACGAGCAGTACTTC. Translated, it gives CASSSWVRTYEQYF.

The chain is built from TRBV5-1 and TRBJ1-2, with D possibly being TRBD1 (5 bases). The CDR3 extends over 17 amino acids. CDR1 and CDR2 (germline): SGHRS, YFSETQ. The germline V and J ends were trimmed by 4 bases and 4 bases, with 23 bases remaining between them. The DNA for the CDR3 is TGCGCCAGCAGCCGGAACCCCCAGGGCCGCGGTGGCTATGGCTACACCTTC. Translation gives CASSRNPQGRGGYGYTF.

The V gene is TRBV6-1, the J gene TRBJ1-4, with a possible D match to TRBD1 (5 bases). Trimming took 4 bases from V and 4 from J, leaving 16 bases between them. The CDR3 has 16 amino acids. Germline V gene lookup returns CDR1 MNHNS and CDR2 SASEGT. The CDR3 loop reads CASSANSGPYNEKLFF. The CDR3 nucleotides read TGTGCCAGCAGTGCCAACTCGGGACCCTATAATGAAAAACTGTTTTTT.

This clone was seen a single time. The chain joins TRBV11-2 to TRBJ2-7; the match to TRBD1 covers 9 bases. CDR3 size: 15 residues. In germline, CDR1 is SGHAT, CDR2 FQNNGV. Trimming removed 5 bases from V and 1 base from J; junction bases left unmatched: 6. Here the CDR3 DNA reads TGTGCCAGCAGCCTCGGGACAGGGCTATCCTACGAGCAGTACTTC. Translated, it gives CASSLGTGLSYEQYF.

V gene TRBV28 combines with J gene TRBJ2-7; 7 bases are shared with TRBD1. The CDR3 runs to 13 residues. Trimming removed 5 bases from V and 3 bases from J; junction bases left unmatched: 4. Germline lookup yields CDR1 MDHEN and CDR2 SYDVKM. The CDR3 sequence is CASSPGQHYEQYF. CDR3 DNA sequence: TGTGCCAGCAGTCCGGGACAGCACTACGAGCAGTACTTC.

This rearrangement joins TRBV6-1 to TRBJ1-5; D is perhaps TRBD1 (6 bases). The V end lost 3 bases, the J end lost 6 bases, and 15 bases lay between the germline ends. Germline CDR1 is MNHNS and CDR2 is SASEGT. This CDR3 spans 15 amino acids. Here the CDR3 reads CASSDQQGFGQPQHF. CDR3 DNA sequence: TGTGCCAGCAGTGACCAACAGGGTTTCGGTCAGCCCCAGCATTTT.